Presented here are 23 T cell receptor beta chains from one specimen sequenced in a study of T cells in Graves' hyperthyroidism and ophthalmopathy. There were TCR beta CDR3 regions amplified from RNA transcripts. A set of HTBI primers served as the primers for a first-round RT-PCR of the TCR CDR3. TCRdb processed the multiplex PCR reads anew with MiXCR; each CDR3 protein has one entry. Of about 840,000 distinct CDR3 sequences listed, about two fifths were seen once; the top ten hold roughly 8.3%. The sample comprised blood. These receptors were collected from a man in his late teens or twenties with Graves' hyperthyroidism.

The sample holds many counts of this clonotype. The CDR3 DNA follows: TGTGCCAGCAGCCCATGGGCGGGGAGGGGAGAGACCCAGTACTTC. Encoded protein: CASSPWAGRGETQYF. The chain combines TRBV7-6 with TRBJ2-5, with 7 bases lining up with TRBD2. CDR3 length: 15 amino acids. Germline V gives CDR1 SGHVS, CDR2 FNYEAQ. V shed 5 bases and J 4 bases; nucleotides not matched to a gene: 10. The full variable domain, in which reference TRBV7-6 and TRBJ2-5 provide the parts outside the CDR3, is GAGVSQSPRYKVTKRGQDVALRCDPISGHVSLYWYRQALGQGPEFLTYFNYEAQQDKSGLPNDRFSAERPEGSISTLTIQRTEQRDSAMYRCASSPWAGRGETQYFGPGTRLLVL.

The chain combines TRBV12-3 or TRBV12-4 with TRBJ2-2, with 8 bases fitting TRBD1. This CDR3 contains 17 residues. Trimming removed 6 bases from V and 6 bases from J; junction bases left unmatched: 15. Here the CDR3 DNA reads TGTGCCAGCAGCTCAACCTCGACAGGGGTCCTGGCCGGGGAGCTGTTTTTT. This translates into CASSSTSTGVLAGELFF.

In this sample, this clonotype turned up many times. This chain connects TRBV7-9 to TRBJ2-5, with D possibly TRBD2 on 6 matching bases. This CDR3 contains 15 residues. Germline assignment: CDR1 SEHNR and CDR2 FQNEAQ (reference sequence). V dropped 1 base and J dropped 4 bases, with 13 bases sitting between them. This CDR3 reads CASSLGTEGRETQYF. The CDR3, as DNA: TGTGCCAGCAGCTTAGGGACGGAGGGGCGAGAGACCCAGTACTTC.

This clonotype was counted at least ten times. The chain links TRBV10-3 to TRBJ2-7, with TRBD2 matching over 8 bases. Losses at the gene ends were 5 bases for V and 5 bases for J; bases not matched to a gene: 5. The length of the CDR3 is 13 residues. The germline gives CDR1 ENHRY, CDR2 SYGVKD. The CDR3 sequence: CAISTGGQNEQYF. The CDR3, as DNA: TGTGCCATCAGTACGGGAGGGCAGAACGAGCAGTACTTC.

V and J are TRBV5-1 and TRBJ1-1, with a weak D call TRBD1 (5 bases). The germline gives CDR1 SGHRS, CDR2 YFSETQ. The CDR3 loop spans 17 amino acids. Trimming shortened V by 1 base and J by 1 base, and 17 bases separated the two germline ends. Here the CDR3 reads CASSLPRDLTTNTEAFF. The CDR3 DNA is TGCGCCAGCAGCTTGCCCCGGGACCTTACCACGAACACTGAAGCTTTCTTT.

In this sample, this clonotype turned up many times. The V and J genes are TRBV9 and TRBJ1-1; D gene uncertain. The germline CDR1 and CDR2 sequences are SGDLS and YYNGEE. V dropped 0 bases and J dropped 6 bases, with 15 bases sitting between them. This CDR3 spans 15 amino acids. The DNA for the CDR3 is TGTGCCAGCAGCGTAGCCCCTGGAGGGATCTCTGAAGCTTTCTTT. It encodes CASSVAPGGISEAFF.

This clonotype has just a few counts. The rearrangement joins TRBV9 to TRBJ2-7; D gene uncertain. This CDR3 contains 14 residues. Germline V gene lookup returns CDR1 SGDLS and CDR2 YYNGEE. V dropped 4 bases and J dropped 2 bases, with 13 bases sitting between them. This chain's CDR3 is CASSPQPFTYEQYF. For the CDR3, the DNA is TGTGCCAGCAGCCCCCAACCCTTTACCTACGAGCAGTACTTC.

The chain carries TRBV11-2 and TRBJ1-4, with unresolved D. Trimming stripped 1 base from V and 5 bases from J, with 14 bases between. The CDR3 length is 16 residues. In germline, CDR1 is SGHAT, CDR2 FQNNGV. CDR3 sequence: CASSLGSSPSNEKLFF. In nucleotides, the CDR3 is TGTGCCAGCAGCTTAGGATCTTCTCCCTCCAATGAAAAACTGTTTTTT.

The CDR3 loop is CASSRWKTETQHF. DNA of the CDR3: TGTGCCAGCAGCAGGTGGAAGACGGAGACCCAGCATTTT. V is TRBV13 and J is TRBJ1-5; D not resolved. Trimming stripped 5 bases from V and 11 bases from J, with 16 bases between. The CDR3 has 13 amino acids. Germline V gene data show CDR1 as PRHDT and CDR2 as FYEKMQ (reference sequence).

This clonotype has more than one count but fewer than ten. The V call is TRBV19, the J call TRBJ2-2; a weak D match, TRBD2 (5 bases). Germline V gene data show CDR1 as LNHDA and CDR2 as SQIVND (reference sequence). This CDR3 region has 15 residues. The V end lost 6 bases, the J end lost 5 bases, and 16 bases lay between the germline ends. DNA of the CDR3: TGTGCCAGTAGCGCGCTCGGGGTCCGAACCGGGGAGCTGTTTTTT. This sequence encodes CASSALGVRTGELFF.

V is TRBV19 and J is TRBJ1-5; 9 nucleotides agree with TRBD1. Germline assignment: CDR1 LNHDA and CDR2 SQIVND (reference sequence). The CDR3 loop spans 16 amino acids. The junction had 16 bases not matched to a gene; V was cut back by 5 bases and J by 11 bases. The CDR3, as DNA: TGTGCCAGTAGTCGCAGACGGACAGGGGAGGGGGAGACCCAGCATTTT. This gives the protein CASSRRRTGEGETQHF.

Ten or more counts support this clonotype. This rearrangement joins TRBV7-2 to TRBJ2-5; D gene ambiguous. Trimming shortened V by 4 bases and J by 2 bases, and 17 bases separated the two germline ends. CDR1 SGHTA and CDR2 FQGNSA come from the germline V gene. The CDR3 length is 16 residues. CDR3 sequence: CASSSSGGPGQETQYF. The CDR3 DNA follows: TGTGCCAGCAGCTCCTCGGGTGGGCCAGGACAAGAGACCCAGTACTTC.

This clonotype came up a few times. The chain links TRBV20-1 to TRBJ1-6, with D possibly TRBD1 on 5 matching bases. Germline assignment: CDR1 DFQATT and CDR2 SNEGSKA (reference sequence). V lost 6 bases and J 0 bases, leaving 12 bases between the germline ends. CDR3 length equals 15 residues. The CDR3 DNA follows: TGCAGTGCCTGGGAGGGGAACTCCTATAATTCACCCCTCCACTTT. Protein product: CSAWEGNSYNSPLHF.

Points on this clonotype: A read error may explain this, as a much larger clone is one base away. The CDR3: CPSSVMSLAGATHF. Written as DNA, the CDR3 is TGCCCCAGCAGTGTGATGAGCCTAGCGGGAGCTACGCACTTC. The chain employs TRBV10-1 and TRBJ2-7; TRBD2 matches at 10 bases. The CDR3 spans 14 residues. Germline values: CDR1 WNHNN, CDR2 SYGVQD (reference sequence).

This clonotype was seen once. A much larger clone differs by one base, so this may be a read error. The chain combines TRBV10-3 with TRBJ2-7; D possibly matches TRBD1 or TRBD2 (5 bases each). Deletions cut 3 bases from V and 0 bases from J, with 12 bases between. The CDR3 has 15 amino acids. Germline-derived CDR1 and CDR2 are ENHRY and SYGVKD. The CDR3 DNA reads TGTGCCATCAGTGACTACCGGGACGACTCCTACGAGCAGTACTTC. This gives the protein CAISDYRDDSYEQYF.

This chain connects TRBV11-3 to TRBJ1-1; D is perhaps TRBD1 (6 bases). The CDR3 sequence is 15 residues long. Germline CDR1 and CDR2: SGHNT and YENEEA. Trimming shortened V by 5 bases and J by 0 bases, and 13 bases separated the two germline ends. The DNA of the CDR3 is TGTGCCAGCAGCCCCCGGGACATCATGAACACTGAAGCTTTCTTT. Residues: CASSPRDIMNTEAFF.

With respect to this clonotype: A much larger clone differs by one base, so this may be a read error. The J gene is TRBJ2-6, the V gene TRBV5-1, with TRBD2 as a possible D gene (5 bases). The CDR3 has 12 residues. Germline CDR1 reads SGHRS; CDR2 reads YFSETQ. Trimming pared 0 bases from V and 10 bases from J, leaving 5 bases between. The CDR3 DNA sequence: TGCGCCAGCAGCTTGGGGGAGAACGTCCTGACTTTC. Protein product: CASSLGENVLTF.

This clonotype was seen ten or more times. The J gene is TRBJ1-1, the V gene TRBV29-1; D unclear. The CDR3 covers 12 residues. Trimming shortened V by 4 bases and J by 6 bases, and 12 bases separated the two germline ends. Germline V lookup: CDR1 SQVTM, CDR2 ANQGSEA. Written as DNA, the CDR3 is TGCAGCGTTGGAGAACAGAGGGCTGAAGCTTTCTTT. Protein sequence: CSVGEQRAEAFF.

There are many counts of this clonotype. V gene TRBV10-3 combines with J gene TRBJ1-1; D perhaps matches TRBD1 (5 bases). In germline, CDR1 is ENHRY, CDR2 SYGVKD. This CDR3 comprises 12 residues. V was cut by 5 bases and J by 8 bases, with 12 bases left in between. The CDR3, as DNA: TGTGCCATCAGTTACGAGGGGCGGGAAGCTTTCTTT. Its protein is CAISYEGREAFF.

The chain carries TRBV19 and TRBJ1-6; D ambiguous. CDR1 and CDR2 from the germline V gene are LNHDA and SQIVND (reference sequence). This CDR3 has 13 amino acids. The V gene lost 5 bases and the J gene lost 8 bases, with 10 bases spanning the gap. The CDR3 here is CASSDTEDSPLHF. CDR3 DNA: TGTGCCAGTAGTGACACAGAGGATTCACCCCTCCACTTT.

V gene TRBV7-9 combines with J gene TRBJ2-7, with TRBD2 as a possible D gene (7 bases). V was clipped by 4 bases and J by 4 bases, with 20 bases between them. Germline V gene data show CDR1 as SEHNR and CDR2 as FQNEAQ (reference sequence). This CDR3 is built from 16 residues. CDR3 in DNA: TGTGCCAGCAGCTCGAAGGCGGGGGCTAGGATATACGAGCAGTACTTC. It yields the protein CASSSKAGARIYEQYF.

This clonotype was seen a handful of times. This chain uses TRBV4-1 with TRBJ1-2; a possible D gene is TRBD1 (5 bases). Between the trimmed V and J ends, which lost 4 bases and 4 bases, there was a span of 19 bases. The germline gives CDR1 MGHRA, CDR2 YSYEKL. The CDR3 is 16 amino acids. CDR3 DNA: TGCGCCAGCAGCCTCAGGGCCAGGGTGACTTCCTATGGCTACACCTTC. Amino acid sequence: CASSLRARVTSYGYTF.

The V call is TRBV5-1, the J call TRBJ2-2; no clear D. V lost 4 bases, J lost 2 bases, and 9 bases lay in between. The CDR3 sequence is 14 residues long. Looked up from germline, CDR1 is SGHRS and CDR2 is YFSETQ. In DNA form, the CDR3 reads TGCGCCAGCAGCCCGGACGCAAACACCGGGGAGCTGTTTTTT. Its protein is CASSPDANTGELFF.